The clone carrying this T cell receptor (beta chain) was detected many times. The antigen remains undetermined. The sample comes from a study of T-cell memory formation after mild COVID-19. Study-wide findings and caveats: Later expanders leaned toward CD4+, whereas clones contracting from day 15 to 85 were balanced CD4/CD8.

Germline lookup yields CDR1 MGHRA and CDR2 YSYEKL. The CDR3 covers 18 residues. J lost 5 bases, V lost 1 base, and 12 bases had no gene match. From 5'RACE with constant-segment primers came TCR alpha and TCR beta cDNA libraries that carried sample barcodes and UMIs. TCRdb ran MiXCR on the 5' RACE reads and lists one entry per CDR3 protein. The sample lists about 170,000 distinct CDR3 sequences, over 10% occurring once. The receptor was isolated from a young man who had mild COVID-19 (a few samples of this study predate the infection). Cell type and time point are not known. Sequenced sample: PBMCs or a T cell subset sorted from them (not recorded which). The chain employs TRBV4-1 and TRBJ2-1; 9 bases are a match to TRBD2. The CDR3 loop reads CASSQVAGGQIFNNEQFF. CDR3 nucleotide sequence: TGCGCCAGCAGCCAAGTGGCGGGGGGGCAAATCTTTAACAATGAGCAGTTCTTC.